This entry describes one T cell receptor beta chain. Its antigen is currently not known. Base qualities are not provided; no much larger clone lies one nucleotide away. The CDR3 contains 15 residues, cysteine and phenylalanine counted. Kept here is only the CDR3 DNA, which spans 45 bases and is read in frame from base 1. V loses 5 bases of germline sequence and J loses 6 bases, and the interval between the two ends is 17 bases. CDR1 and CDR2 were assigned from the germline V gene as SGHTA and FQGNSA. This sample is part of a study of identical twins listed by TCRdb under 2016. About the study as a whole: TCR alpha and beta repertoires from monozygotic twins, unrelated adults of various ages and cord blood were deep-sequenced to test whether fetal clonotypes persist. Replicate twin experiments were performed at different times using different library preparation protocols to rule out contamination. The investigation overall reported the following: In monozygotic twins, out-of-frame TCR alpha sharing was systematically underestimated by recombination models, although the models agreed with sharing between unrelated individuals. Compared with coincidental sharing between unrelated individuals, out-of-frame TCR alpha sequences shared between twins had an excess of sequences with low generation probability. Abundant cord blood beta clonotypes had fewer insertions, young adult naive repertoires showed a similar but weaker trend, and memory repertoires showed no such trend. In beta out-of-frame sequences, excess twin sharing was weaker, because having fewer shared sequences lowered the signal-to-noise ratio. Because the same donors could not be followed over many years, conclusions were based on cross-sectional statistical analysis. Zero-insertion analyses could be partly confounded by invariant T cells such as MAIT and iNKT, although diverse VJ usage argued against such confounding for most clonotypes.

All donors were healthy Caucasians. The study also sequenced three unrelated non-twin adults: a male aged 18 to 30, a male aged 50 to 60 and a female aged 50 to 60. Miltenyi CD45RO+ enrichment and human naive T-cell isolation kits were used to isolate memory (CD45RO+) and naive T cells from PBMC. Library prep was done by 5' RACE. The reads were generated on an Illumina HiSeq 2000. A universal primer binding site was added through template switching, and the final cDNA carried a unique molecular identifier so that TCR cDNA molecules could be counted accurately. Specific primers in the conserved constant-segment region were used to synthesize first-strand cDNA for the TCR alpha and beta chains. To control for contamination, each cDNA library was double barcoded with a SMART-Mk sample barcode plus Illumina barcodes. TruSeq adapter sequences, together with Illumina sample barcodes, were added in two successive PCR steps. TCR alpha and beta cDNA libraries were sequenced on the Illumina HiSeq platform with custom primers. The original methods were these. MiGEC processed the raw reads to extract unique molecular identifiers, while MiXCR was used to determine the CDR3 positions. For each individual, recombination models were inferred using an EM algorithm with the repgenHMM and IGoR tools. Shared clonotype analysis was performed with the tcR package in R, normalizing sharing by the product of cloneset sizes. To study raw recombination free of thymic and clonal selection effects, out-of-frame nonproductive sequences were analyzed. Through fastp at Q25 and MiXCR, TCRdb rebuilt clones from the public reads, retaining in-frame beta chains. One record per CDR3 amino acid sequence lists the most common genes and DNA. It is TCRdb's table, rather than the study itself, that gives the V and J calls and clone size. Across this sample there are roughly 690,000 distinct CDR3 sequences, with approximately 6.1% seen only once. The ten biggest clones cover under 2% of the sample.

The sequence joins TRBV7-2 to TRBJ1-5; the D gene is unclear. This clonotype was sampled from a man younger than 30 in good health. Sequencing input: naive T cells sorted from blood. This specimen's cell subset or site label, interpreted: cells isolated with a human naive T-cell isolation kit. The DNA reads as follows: TGTGCCAGCAGCCACCAGCCTAATGGAGGTCAGCCCCAGCATTTT. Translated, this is CASSHQPNGGQPQHF.